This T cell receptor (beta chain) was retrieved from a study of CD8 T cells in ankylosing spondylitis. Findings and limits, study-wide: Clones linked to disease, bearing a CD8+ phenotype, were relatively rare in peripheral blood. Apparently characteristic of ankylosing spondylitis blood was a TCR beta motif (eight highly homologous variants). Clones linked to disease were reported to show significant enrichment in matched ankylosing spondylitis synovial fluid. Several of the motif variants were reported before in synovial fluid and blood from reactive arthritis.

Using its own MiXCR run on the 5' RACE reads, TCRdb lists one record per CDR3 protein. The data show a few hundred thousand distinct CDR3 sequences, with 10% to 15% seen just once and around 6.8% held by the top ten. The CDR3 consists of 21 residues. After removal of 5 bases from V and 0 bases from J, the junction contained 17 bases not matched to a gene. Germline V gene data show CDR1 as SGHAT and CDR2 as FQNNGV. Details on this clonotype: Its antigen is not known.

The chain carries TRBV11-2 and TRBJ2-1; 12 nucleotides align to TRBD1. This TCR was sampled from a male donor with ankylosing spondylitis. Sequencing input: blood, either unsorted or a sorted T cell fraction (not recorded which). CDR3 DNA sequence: TGTGCCAGCAGCGGGGACCGGGACAGGGGGCTCGCCCAGAGCTCCTACAATGAGCAGTTCTTC. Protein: CASSGDRDRGLAQSSYNEQFF.